The TCR beta chain under discussion was sequenced for a study of regulatory T cells in long-lasting Graves disease. The study's findings and limits: Clonotypes that were public and shared totalled fewer than 3,500 in persistent patients versus 750 to 1,000 in new patients. Preferential use of TRBV28, TRBJ1-2 and TRBJ2-5 was seen in persistent disease.

With regard to this clonotype: Its antigen is still unknown. One base away lies a much larger clone, so this may be a sequencing read error.

Time point described: persistent/refractory GD, antithyroid drugs over 5 years with positive TRAb. Isolated PBMC RNA provided the starting material for the TCR library. American Thyroid Association guidelines defined Graves' disease diagnosis. The CDR3 runs to 13 residues. Germline CDR1 and CDR2: MNHEY and SMNVEV (reference sequence). Arm-PCR with iRepertoire HTBI primers amplified the CDR3 regions for these TCR beta libraries. Authors' analysis steps: From all samples, identification returned 14 TRBJ and just over 60 TRBV segments. TCRdb reprocessed the multiplex PCR reads with MiXCR, giving one entry per CDR3 protein. The V and J calls shown here were made by TCRdb, not taken from the authors' results. The sample includes approximately 360,000 distinct CDR3 sequences, approximately 25% of them seen just once.

This specimen consisted of peripheral blood mononuclear cells (PBMCs), obtained when the disease was refractory, from a patient treated with antithyroid drugs. This receptor was obtained from a woman aged 40 to 49 with Graves disease. This rearrangement joins TRBV27 to TRBJ2-7; weak D call: TRBD2 (5 bases). The CDR3 region has the DNA TGTGCCAGCAGGTTATCATCGGGAACCGAGCAGTACTTC. Its protein product is CASRLSSGTEQYF.